Listed below are T cell receptor beta chains from one sample, sequenced in a study of vaccination effects on CD4 cells after COVID-19. Their target antigens are unknown. Using immunoSEQ multiplex PCR, the repertoire was profiled, and TCRdb retains in-frame clones only, with some absent. The top ten hold about 2.5% of the sample, which has tens of thousands of clones, 65% to 80% seen once. Material: CD4+ T cells from PBMCs cultured without peptide, obtained after COVID-19 vaccination. The receptors were sampled from a human donor who received a COVID-19 vaccine. Both conserved end residues are part of each CDR3. The D gene is left open where the match is weak. Size is stated for part of the rows, as once, few or many counts, or as a class when the clone is expanded.

abundance: .
d_gene: TRBD1
j_gene: TRBJ1-2
len: 16
v_gene: TRBV6-1
CDR3nt: TGTGCCAGCAGTGAAGAGGACAGGGACTTTTATCGTGGCTACACCTTC
CDR3aa: CASSEEDRDFYRGYTF

abundance: .
d_gene: .
j_gene: TRBJ2-6
len: 17
v_gene: TRBV24-1
CDR3nt: TGTGCCACCAGTGAGGCAGGTCATAACTCTGGGGCCAACGTCCTGACTTTC
CDR3aa: CATSEAGHNSGANVLTF

abundance: once
d_gene: .
j_gene: TRBJ1-5
len: 13
v_gene: TRBV2
CDR3nt: TGTGCCAGCACTCGTGGCCTCAATCAGCCCCAGCATTTT
CDR3aa: CASTRGLNQPQHF

abundance: few
d_gene: .
j_gene: TRBJ1-2
len: 15
v_gene: TRBV6-5
CDR3nt: TGTGCCAGCAGGGGGGGGGCAGGAAGAGACTATGGCTACACCTTC
CDR3aa: CASRGGAGRDYGYTF

abundance: .
d_gene: .
j_gene: TRBJ1-2
len: 14
v_gene: TRBV7-2
CDR3nt: TGTGCCAGCAGCCCCGGAGGAGAGTTCCATGGCTACACCTTC
CDR3aa: CASSPGGEFHGYTF

abundance: few
d_gene: .
j_gene: TRBJ2-3
len: 13
v_gene: TRBV7-9
CDR3nt: TGTGCCAGCAGCTTAGGGTCTAGCCCTCCGCAGTATTTT
CDR3aa: CASSLGSSPPQYF

abundance: .
d_gene: .
j_gene: TRBJ1-2
len: 14
v_gene: TRBV21-1
CDR3nt: TGTGCCAGCAGCAAAGCTGGTCGGCCTCATGGCTACACCTTC
CDR3aa: CASSKAGRPHGYTF

abundance: .
d_gene: TRBD2
j_gene: TRBJ2-4
len: 15
v_gene: TRBV7-9
CDR3nt: TGTGCCAGCAGCTACAGCGGGGGGGCCAGGAACATTCAGTACTTC
CDR3aa: CASSYSGGARNIQYF

abundance: .
d_gene: .
j_gene: TRBJ1-2
len: 17
v_gene: TRBV7-8
CDR3nt: TGTGCCAGCAGCGACGAGCGTTATCGGCTCTCCGGGGATGGCTACACCTTC
CDR3aa: CASSDERYRLSGDGYTF

abundance: .
d_gene: .
j_gene: TRBJ2-3
len: 14
v_gene: TRBV24-1
CDR3nt: TGTGCCACCAGTGATTTGCAGGGGCCAGATACGCAGTATTTT
CDR3aa: CATSDLQGPDTQYF

abundance: few
d_gene: TRBD1
j_gene: TRBJ1-5
len: 17
v_gene: TRBV6-6
CDR3nt: TGTGCCAGCAGTCAAAGGGCCCCTTGGACAGGGAATCAGCCCCAGCATTTT
CDR3aa: CASSQRAPWTGNQPQHF

abundance: few
d_gene: TRBD2
j_gene: TRBJ2-1
len: 16
v_gene: TRBV3-1/TRBV3-2
CDR3nt: TGTGCCAGCAGCCACTTAGCGGGGACTTACTACAATGAGCAGTTCTTC
CDR3aa: CASSHLAGTYYNEQFF

abundance: .
d_gene: TRBD1
j_gene: TRBJ2-5
len: 14
v_gene: TRBV5-1
CDR3nt: TGCGCCAGCAGCTCGACGACAGGGCGGGAGACCCAGTACTTC
CDR3aa: CASSSTTGRETQYF

abundance: .
d_gene: TRBD2
j_gene: TRBJ2-1
len: 15
v_gene: TRBV3-1/TRBV3-2
CDR3nt: TGTGCCAGCAGCCAACCTAGCGGGGGGGGCAATGAGCAGTTCTTC
CDR3aa: CASSQPSGGGNEQFF

abundance: .
d_gene: TRBD1
j_gene: TRBJ2-5
len: 14
v_gene: TRBV7-9
CDR3nt: TGTGCCAGCAGTAAGGGACAGGGCACAGAGACCCAGTACTTC
CDR3aa: CASSKGQGTETQYF

abundance: .
d_gene: TRBD1
j_gene: TRBJ2-5
len: 14
v_gene: TRBV4-1
CDR3nt: TGCGCCAGCAGCCAGACAGGGAACCAAGAGACCCAGTACTTC
CDR3aa: CASSQTGNQETQYF

abundance: .
d_gene: .
j_gene: TRBJ1-3
len: 14
v_gene: TRBV7-2
CDR3nt: TGTGCCAGCAGCTCAGGGCCAGTTGGAAACACCATATATTTT
CDR3aa: CASSSGPVGNTIYF

abundance: once
d_gene: .
j_gene: TRBJ1-3
len: 15
v_gene: TRBV9
CDR3nt: TGTGCCAGCAGCGCCCTCGGGAGCTCTGGAAACACCATATATTTT
CDR3aa: CASSALGSSGNTIYF

abundance: .
d_gene: TRBD2
j_gene: TRBJ2-3
len: 15
v_gene: TRBV11-2
CDR3nt: TGTGCCAGCAGCCCTAGCGGGGGGACCACAGATACGCAGTATTTT
CDR3aa: CASSPSGGTTDTQYF

abundance: few
d_gene: .
j_gene: TRBJ1-1
len: 15
v_gene: TRBV5-1
CDR3nt: TGCGCCAGCAGCTTGGCAGGCCCGTCGAACACTGAAGCTTTCTTT
CDR3aa: CASSLAGPSNTEAFF

abundance: once
d_gene: TRBD1
j_gene: TRBJ1-1
len: 16
v_gene: TRBV6-5
CDR3nt: TGTGCCAGCAGTTACCCGGAGGGGGCCCTGAACGGTGAAGCTTTCTTT
CDR3aa: CASSYPEGALNGEAFF

abundance: .
d_gene: .
j_gene: TRBJ2-3
len: 16
v_gene: TRBV5-1
CDR3nt: TGCGCCAGCAGCTTGGCCGACATATCTAGCACAGATACGCAGTATTTT
CDR3aa: CASSLADISSTDTQYF

abundance: .
d_gene: .
j_gene: TRBJ2-5
len: 14
v_gene: TRBV25-1
CDR3nt: TGTGCCAGCAGTCGCCGGGACTCCCGGGGGAACCAGTACTTC
CDR3aa: CASSRRDSRGNQYF

abundance: .
d_gene: .
j_gene: TRBJ2-1
len: 15
v_gene: TRBV28
CDR3nt: TGTGCCAGCAGTACCCCCACAGGCCAGGCTTTTGAGCAGTTCTTC
CDR3aa: CASSTPTGQAFEQFF

abundance: .
d_gene: .
j_gene: TRBJ2-5
len: 15
v_gene: TRBV4-1
CDR3nt: TGCGCCAGCAGCTCCCGGGGCGAGCGTTCGGAGACCCAGTACTTC
CDR3aa: CASSSRGERSETQYF

abundance: .
d_gene: .
j_gene: TRBJ2-5
len: 17
v_gene: TRBV3-1/TRBV3-2
CDR3nt: TGTGCCAGCAGCCAAGCGGTAGCGGCGGCGTACCAAGAGACCCAGTACTTC
CDR3aa: CASSQAVAAAYQETQYF